The present T cell receptor beta chain was sequenced within a study of blood T cell repertoires in COVID-19. Across the whole study: From the United States, Italy and Spain came samples of acute and convalescent COVID-19. T cells, B-cell-depleted T cells, or PBMCs supplied cDNA or gDNA.

Clones were sequenced by immunoSEQ multiplex PCR, and TCRdb holds only the in-frame ones, with some missing. Altogether a few hundred thousand clones are present, roughly 90% being singletons, with the ten largest covering approximately 0.94%. V lost 0 bases and J lost 0, with 3 bases in between. The CDR3 is 14 residues long. Germline lookup yields CDR1 ENHRY and CDR2 SYGVKD. The chain is built from TRBV10-3 and TRBJ2-1; no reliable D call. Sequenced input: peripheral blood. This receptor was identified in a woman between 35 and 50 years old who had recovered from COVID-19. The CDR3 is CAISESSSYNEQFF. The CDR3 region has the DNA TGTGCCATCAGTGAGTCCTCCTCCTACAATGAGCAGTTCTTC.